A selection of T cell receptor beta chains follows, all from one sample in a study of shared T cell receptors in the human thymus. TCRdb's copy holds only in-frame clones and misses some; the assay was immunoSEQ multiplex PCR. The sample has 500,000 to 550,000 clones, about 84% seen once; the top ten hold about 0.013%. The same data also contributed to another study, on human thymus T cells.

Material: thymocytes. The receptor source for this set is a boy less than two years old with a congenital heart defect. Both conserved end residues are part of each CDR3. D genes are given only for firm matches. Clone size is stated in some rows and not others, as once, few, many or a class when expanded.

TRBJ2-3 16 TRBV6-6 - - CASSLPTGEGPDTQYF TGTGCCAGCAGTTTACCGACAGGGGAGGGACCAGATACGCAGTATTTT
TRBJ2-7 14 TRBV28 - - CASSLGGEPYEQYF TGTGCCAGCAGTTTAGGAGGTGAGCCCTACGAGCAGTACTTC
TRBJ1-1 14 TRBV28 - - CASARQDMNTEAFF TGTGCCAGCGCCCGACAGGATATGAACACTGAAGCTTTCTTT
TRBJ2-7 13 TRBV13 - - CASTRTMAREQYF TGTGCCAGCACCCGGACTATGGCTAGGGAGCAGTACTTC
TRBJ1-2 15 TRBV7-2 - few CASSLAPGTRGGYTF TGTGCCAGCAGCTTAGCTCCCGGGACTAGGGGTGGCTACACCTTC
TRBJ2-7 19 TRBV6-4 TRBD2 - CASSRTVCKTSGRNYEQYF TGTGCCAGCAGTCGGACAGTCTGTAAGACTAGCGGGAGGAACTACGAGCAGTACTTC
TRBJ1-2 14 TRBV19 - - CASSQWTGGYGYTF TGTGCCAGTAGCCAGTGGACGGGGGGCTATGGCTACACCTTC
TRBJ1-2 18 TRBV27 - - CASSLLPTSAGPIYGYTF TGTGCCAGCAGTCTCTTACCGACTAGTGCGGGGCCTATCTATGGCTACACCTTC
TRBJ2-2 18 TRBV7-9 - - CASSLVIGGDRRCGELFF TGTGCCAGCAGCTTAGTAATAGGAGGAGACAGGAGGTGCGGGGAGCTGTTTTTT
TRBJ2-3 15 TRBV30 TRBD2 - CAWSVSRGGTDTQYF TGTGCCTGGAGTGTAAGCCGGGGGGGCACAGATACGCAGTATTTT
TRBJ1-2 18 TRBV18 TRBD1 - CASSSPDRGLGANYGYTF TGTGCCAGCTCGTCGCCGGACAGGGGTTTAGGAGCTAACTATGGCTACACCTTC
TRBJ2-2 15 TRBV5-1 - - CASSRLGGNTGELFF TGCGCCAGCAGCCGTCTAGGCGGCAACACCGGGGAGCTGTTTTTT
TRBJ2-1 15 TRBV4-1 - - CASSRGGYGINEQFF TGCGCCAGCAGCCGGGGGGGCTACGGTATCAATGAGCAGTTCTTC
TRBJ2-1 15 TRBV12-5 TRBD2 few CASAEGLAGANEQFF TGTGCTAGTGCCGAAGGGCTAGCGGGAGCCAATGAGCAGTTCTTC
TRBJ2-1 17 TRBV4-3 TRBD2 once CASSPRPREGLDNEQFF TGCGCCAGCAGCCCAAGACCCCGGGAGGGCCTCGACAATGAGCAGTTCTTC
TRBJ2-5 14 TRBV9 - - CASSVVASQETQYF TGTGCCAGCAGCGTAGTTGCTAGCCAAGAGACCCAGTACTTC
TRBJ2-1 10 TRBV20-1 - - CSADRLLRVF TGCAGTGCCGACCGACTGCTCCGGGTCTTC
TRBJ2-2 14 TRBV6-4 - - CASSDAARPGELFF TGTGCCAGCAGTGACGCAGCCAGGCCCGGGGAGCTGTTTTTT
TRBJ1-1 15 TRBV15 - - CATSRDPRESTEAFF TGTGCCACCAGCAGAGACCCCCGCGAATCTACTGAAGCTTTCTTT
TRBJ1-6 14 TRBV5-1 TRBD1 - CASSHTGTDSPLHF TGCGCCAGCAGCCACACCGGGACAGATTCACCCCTCCACTTT
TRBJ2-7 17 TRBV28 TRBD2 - CATYPGLAGGPAYEQYF TGTGCCACGTACCCGGGACTAGCGGGGGGACCGGCCTACGAGCAGTACTTC
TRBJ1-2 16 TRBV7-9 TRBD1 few CASSPRDRGLPYGYTF TGTGCCAGCAGCCCTAGGGACAGGGGGCTACCCTATGGCTACACCTTC
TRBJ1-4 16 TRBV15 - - CATSRDSGRANEKLFF TGTGCCACCAGCAGAGATAGTGGCAGGGCGAATGAAAAACTGTTTTTT
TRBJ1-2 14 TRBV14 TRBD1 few CASSERTGEVGYTF TGTGCCAGCAGCGAACGGACAGGGGAGGTTGGCTACACCTTC
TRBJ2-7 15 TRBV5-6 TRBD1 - CASSLSRGPSYEQYF TGTGCCAGCAGCTTGTCCAGGGGGCCCTCCTACGAGCAGTACTTC
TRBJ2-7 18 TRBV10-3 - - CAIRKQRESLDSTYEQYF TGTGCCATCAGGAAGCAACGGGAGAGCCTGGATTCAACCTACGAGCAGTACTTC
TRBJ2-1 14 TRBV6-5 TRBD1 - CASTGDRSHNEQFF TGTGCCAGCACCGGGGACAGGTCCCACAATGAGCAGTTCTTC
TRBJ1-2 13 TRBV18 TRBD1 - CASSPRTGARYTF TGTGCCAGCTCACCAAGGACAGGCGCACGCTACACCTTC
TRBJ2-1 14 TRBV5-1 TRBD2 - CASSSSGSCNEQFF TGCGCCAGCAGTAGTAGCGGGAGTTGCAATGAGCAGTTCTTC
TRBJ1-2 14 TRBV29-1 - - CSVATGPFNYGYTF TGCAGCGTAGCGACAGGACCCTTCAACTATGGCTACACCTTC
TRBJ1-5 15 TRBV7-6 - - CASSPEEYSNQPQHF TGTGCCAGCAGCCCGGAGGAATATAGCAATCAGCCCCAGCATTTT
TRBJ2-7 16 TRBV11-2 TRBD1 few CASSRSLGQGIYEQYF TGTGCCAGCAGCCGTAGTCTTGGACAGGGGATCTACGAGCAGTACTTC
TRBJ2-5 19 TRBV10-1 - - CASSESEGATIQFQETQYF TGCGCCAGCAGTGAGTCGGAGGGGGCGACGATCCAGTTCCAAGAGACCCAGTACTTC
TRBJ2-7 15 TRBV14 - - CASSPKWRGGYEQYF TGTGCCAGCAGCCCTAAGTGGAGGGGGGGCTACGAGCAGTACTTC
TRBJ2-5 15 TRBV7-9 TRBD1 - CASSLFGDRAETQYF TGTGCCAGCAGCTTATTCGGCGACAGGGCCGAGACCCAGTACTTC
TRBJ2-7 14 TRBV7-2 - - CASSPRAKPYEQYF TGTGCCAGCAGCCCGCGGGCTAAACCCTACGAGCAGTACTTC
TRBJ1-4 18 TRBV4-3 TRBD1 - CASSQNPGQGKVYEKLFF TGCGCCAGCAGCCAGAATCCGGGACAGGGAAAGGTTTATGAAAAACTGTTTTTT
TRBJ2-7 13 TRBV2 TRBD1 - CATHPGQLYEQYF TGTGCCACCCACCCGGGACAGCTTTACGAGCAGTACTTC
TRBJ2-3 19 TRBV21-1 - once CASSKPPSRTSGSTDTQYF TGTGCCAGCAGCAAACCCCCCTCCCGGACTAGCGGGAGCACAGATACGCAGTATTTT
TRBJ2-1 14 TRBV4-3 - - CASSPVGGVPRQFF TGCGCCAGCAGCCCTGTGGGGGGAGTTCCTCGGCAGTTCTTC
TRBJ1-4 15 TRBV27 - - CASSPPRGTNEKLFF TGTGCCAGCAGTCCCCCCAGGGGAACTAATGAAAAACTGTTTTTT
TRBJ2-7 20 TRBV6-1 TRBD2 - CASSGPRASGGPILGYEQYF TGTGCCAGCAGTGGACCCCGGGCTAGCGGGGGTCCCATCTTAGGCTACGAGCAGTACTTC
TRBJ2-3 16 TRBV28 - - CASSFAQALSTDTQYF TGTGCCAGCAGTTTCGCCCAGGCTCTTAGCACAGATACGCAGTATTTT
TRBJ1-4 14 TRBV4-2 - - CASSPGQMNEKLFF TGTGCCAGCAGCCCCGGACAGATGAATGAAAAACTGTTTTTT
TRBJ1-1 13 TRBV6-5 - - CASSRRDSVRAFF TGTGCCAGCAGTCGCAGGGATTCGGTGAGGGCTTTCTTT
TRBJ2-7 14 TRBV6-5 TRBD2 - CASSFSGSRYEQYF TGTGCCAGCAGTTTTAGCGGGAGCCGCTACGAGCAGTACTTC
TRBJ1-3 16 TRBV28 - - CASTPRGLYSGNTIYF TGTGCCAGCACCCCCAGGGGCCTCTACTCTGGAAACACCATATATTTT
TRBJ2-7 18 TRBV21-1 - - CASSKAPAGGRILWKQYF TGTGCCAGCAGCAAAGCGCCAGCGGGAGGCCGTATTCTGTGGAAGCAGTACTTC
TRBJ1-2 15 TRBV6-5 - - CASSYSAGLYDGYTF TGTGCCAGCAGTTACTCGGCAGGGCTGTACGATGGCTACACCTTC
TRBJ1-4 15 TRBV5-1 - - CASSTGLGTNEKLFF TGCGCCAGCAGCACGGGTCTTGGGACTAATGAAAAACTGTTTTTT
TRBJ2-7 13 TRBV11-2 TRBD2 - CASPVLAQYEQYF TGTGCCAGCCCTGTACTAGCGCAATACGAGCAGTACTTC
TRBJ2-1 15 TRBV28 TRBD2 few CASSQTSLIWDEQFF TGTGCCAGCAGTCAGACTAGCCTAATCTGGGATGAGCAGTTCTTC
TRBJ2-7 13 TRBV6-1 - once CASTPTGTYEQYF TGTGCCAGCACCCCGACGGGGACCTACGAGCAGTACTTC
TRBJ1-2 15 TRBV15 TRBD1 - CATSGTDRDINGYTF TGTGCCACCAGCGGGACGGACAGGGACATCAATGGCTACACCTTC
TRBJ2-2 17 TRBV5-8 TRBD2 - CARWLASGSPNTGELFF TGTGCCAGGTGGCTGGCTAGCGGGAGTCCGAACACCGGGGAGCTGTTTTTT
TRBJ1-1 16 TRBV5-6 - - CASSPRGGHQNTEAFF TGTGCCAGCAGCCCGAGGGGGGGACACCAGAACACTGAAGCTTTCTTT
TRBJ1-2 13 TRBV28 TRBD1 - CASSRTGIHGYTF TGTGCCAGCAGCCGGACAGGGATCCATGGCTACACCTTC
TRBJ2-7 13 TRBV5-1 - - CASGAGFSYEQYF TGCGCCAGCGGTGCGGGTTTTTCCTACGAGCAGTACTTC